This T cell receptor (beta chain) was sequenced in a study of cytomegalovirus exposure and HLA in healthy donors. Overall study context: Researchers previously reported finding 90 million to 120 million unique TCR beta sequences from about 170 million T cells. Unique TCRs from HLA-typed donors, 80 million to 100 million of them, were held in an early data release. Genetic ancestry analysis placed 81% of the approximately 400 donors that were genotyped in the Caucasian-associated cluster.

PCR primers comprised 60 Vbeta and 13 Jbeta primers. This table comes from immunoSEQ multiplex PCR, and its TCRdb copy is limited to in-frame clones, with some not included. This sample has roughly 140,000 clones; roughly 80% occur once, and the top ten carry 6.6%. Study findings and constraints: Most subjects had HLA-A and HLA-B alleles reportedly predicted accurately by TCR beta sequences.

Concerning this clone: Its antigen is undetermined.

This receptor was identified in a woman aged 50 to 60 in good health and CMV-seropositive. The sample taken for sequencing was PBMCs.

CDR3 sequence: CASSALGQGKRDAIYF. The DNA for the CDR3 is TGCGCCAGCAGCGCCCTCGGACAGGGGAAGAGGGACGCCATATATTTT. This chain joins TRBV4-1 and TRBJ1-3, with TRBD1 matching over 9 bases. The CDR3 extends over 16 amino acids. The junction had 16 bases not matched to a gene; V was cut back by 5 bases and J by 11 bases. Germline V gives CDR1 MGHRA, CDR2 YSYEKL.